This TCR beta chain was sequenced during a study of cytomegalovirus exposure and HLA in healthy donors. Study-wide background: Some 180 million T cells yielded 117 million unique TCR beta sequences in earlier analysis.

The V gene's germline CDR1 is SGHTA and CDR2 FQGTGA. The CDR3 has 14 residues. V was pared by 5 bases and J by 5 bases, with 12 bases between. Only one count was recorded for this clone. Antigen specificity is unknown. Findings and caveats of the study: A few chains linked to CMV were shown in vitro to be specific for CMV antigens. When a later analysis compared HLA-associated TCR beta chains with equally common others, the HLA-associated chains turned out to be more clonally expanded and to have lower generation probabilities. Roughly uniform depth of sequencing across donors was assumed in presence/absence analyses.

PCR used 60 Vbeta primers and 13 Jbeta primers. Assay used: immunoSEQ multiplex PCR; TCRdb lists only in-frame clones, some missing. The sample has over 150,000 clones, around 80% seen once; the top ten hold around 4.7%. Sample: PBMCs. The TCR sequence derives from a male donor in good health and CMV-seronegative. The chain combines TRBV7-3 with TRBJ2-2; D is undetermined. The CDR3 region is CASSPRSGTGELFF. CDR3 in DNA: TGTGCCAGCAGCCCACGATCCGGGACCGGGGAGCTGTTTTTT. The full variable domain, completed using reference TRBV7-3 and TRBJ2-2, is GAGVSQTPSNKVTEKGKYVELRCDPISGHTALYWYRQSLGQGPEFLIYFQGTGAADDSGLPNDRFFAVRPEGSVSTLKIQRTERGDSAVYLCASSPRSGTGELFFGEGSRLTVL.